The subject of this entry is one TCR beta chain. The antigen remains undetermined. CDR3 length: 12 residues. Germline V gene data show CDR1 as LGHDT and CDR2 as YNNKEL (reference sequence). Between the trimmed V and J ends, which lost 4 bases and 7 bases, there was a span of 10 bases. Sequencing of TCR beta drew on CD8+ and CD4+ T cells from blood. Negative isolation was applied to CD8+ and CD4+ T cells, and FACS enrichment was applied to TEMRA cells. Random hexamers served to reverse transcribe about 0.45 to 1 ug RNA. The immunoSEQ assay covered 54 Vbeta and 13 Jbeta segments for CDR3. One entry per CDR3 protein, called by TCRdb with MiXCR from the immunoSEQ multiplex PCR reads. The data hold more than 75,000 distinct CDR3 sequences, with just under 95% observed a single time. The source of the sample is a study of CD8 T cells in Susac syndrome. Study-level results: The TCR sequencing and HLA analysis in the study involved a relatively small number of individuals, as the study acknowledged.

This TCR derives from a human donor in good health. The V call is TRBV3-1, the J call TRBJ1-1; possibly TRBD1 for D (5 bases). The sequenced material came from CD8+ T cells from PBMCs. CDR3 nucleotides: TGTGCCAGCAGCCTAGGGACCAGTGAAGCTTTCTTT. Translated, it gives CASSLGTSEAFF.